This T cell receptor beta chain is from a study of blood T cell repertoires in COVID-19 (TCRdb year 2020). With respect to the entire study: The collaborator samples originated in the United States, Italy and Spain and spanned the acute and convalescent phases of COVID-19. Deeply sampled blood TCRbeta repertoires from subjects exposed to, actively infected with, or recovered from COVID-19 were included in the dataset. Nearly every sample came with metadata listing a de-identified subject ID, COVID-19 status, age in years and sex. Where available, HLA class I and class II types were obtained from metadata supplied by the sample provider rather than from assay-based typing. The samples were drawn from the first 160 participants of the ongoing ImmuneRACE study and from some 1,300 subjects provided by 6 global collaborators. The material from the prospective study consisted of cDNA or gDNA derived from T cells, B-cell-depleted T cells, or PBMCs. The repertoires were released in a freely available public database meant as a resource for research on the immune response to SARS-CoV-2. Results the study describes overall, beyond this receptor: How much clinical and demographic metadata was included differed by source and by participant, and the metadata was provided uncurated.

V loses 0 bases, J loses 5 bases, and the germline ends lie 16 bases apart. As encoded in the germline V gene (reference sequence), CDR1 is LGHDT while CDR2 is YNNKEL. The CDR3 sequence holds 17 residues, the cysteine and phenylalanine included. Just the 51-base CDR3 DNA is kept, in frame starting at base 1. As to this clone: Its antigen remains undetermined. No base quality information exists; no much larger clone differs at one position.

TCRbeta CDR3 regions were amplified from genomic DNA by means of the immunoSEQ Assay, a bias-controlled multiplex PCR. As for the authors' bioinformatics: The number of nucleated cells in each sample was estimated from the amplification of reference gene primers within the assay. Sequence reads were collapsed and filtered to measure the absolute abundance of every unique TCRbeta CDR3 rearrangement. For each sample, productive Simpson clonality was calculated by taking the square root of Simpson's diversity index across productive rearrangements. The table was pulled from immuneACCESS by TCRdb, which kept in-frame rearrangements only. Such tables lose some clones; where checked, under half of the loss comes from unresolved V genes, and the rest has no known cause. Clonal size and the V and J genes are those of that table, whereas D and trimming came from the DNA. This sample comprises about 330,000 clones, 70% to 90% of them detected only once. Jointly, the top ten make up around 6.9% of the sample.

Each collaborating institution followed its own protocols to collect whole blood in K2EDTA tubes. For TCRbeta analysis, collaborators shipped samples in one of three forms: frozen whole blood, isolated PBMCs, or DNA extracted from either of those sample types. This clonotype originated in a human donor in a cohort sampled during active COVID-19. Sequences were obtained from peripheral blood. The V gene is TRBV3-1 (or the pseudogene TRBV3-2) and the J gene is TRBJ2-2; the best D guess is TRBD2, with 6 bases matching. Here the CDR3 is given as CASSQDLETRGTGELFF. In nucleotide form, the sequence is TGTGCCAGCAGCCAAGACCTGGAGACTAGAGGGACCGGGGAGCTGTTTTTT.